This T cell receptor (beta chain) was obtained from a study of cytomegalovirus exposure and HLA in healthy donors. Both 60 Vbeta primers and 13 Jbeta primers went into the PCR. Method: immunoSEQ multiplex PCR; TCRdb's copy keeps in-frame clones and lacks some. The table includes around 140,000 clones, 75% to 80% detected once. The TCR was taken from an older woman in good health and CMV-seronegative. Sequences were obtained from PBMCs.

The CDR3 DNA follows: TGTGCCAGCAGTTCGGCGGAGCCTAGCTCTGGAAACACCATATATTTT. As protein: CASSSAEPSSGNTIYF. The chain joins TRBV6-5 to TRBJ1-3; D remains unclear. Per germline, CDR1 MNHEY and CDR2 SVGAGI. V lost 4 bases and J lost 0, with 13 bases in between. The CDR3 totals 16 residues.